These 9 T cell receptor beta chains were all obtained from the same sample, sequenced in a study of blood T cell repertoires in COVID-19. Generated by immunoSEQ multiplex PCR, the TCRdb table keeps only in-frame clones and is missing some. Altogether some 100,000 clones are present, around three quarters being singletons, with the ten largest covering more than 4%. The specimen was peripheral blood. These receptors all come from a human donor in a cohort sampled during active or convalescent COVID-19.

CDR3 coding DNA: TGCGCCAGCAGCCCTTGGACAGGGGGCGCGATTAGGACTGAAGCTTTCTTT. As protein: CASSPWTGGAIRTEAFF. V usage is TRBV5-1 and J usage is TRBJ1-1; 11 bases are shared with TRBD1. With 4 bases clipped from V and 5 bases from J, the junction kept 13 bases outside the gene matches. CDR1 is SGHRS and CDR2 is YFSETQ in the germline V gene. This CDR3 is 17 amino acids long.

This chain connects TRBV5-1 to TRBJ2-3; 14 bases fit TRBD2. The CDR3 length is 17 residues. V lost 4 bases to trimming and J lost 0 bases; unmatched junction nucleotides: 4. Germline CDR1 reads SGHRS; CDR2 reads YFSETQ. CDR3 coding DNA: TGCGCCAGCAGCCGGACTAGCGGGGGGATCAGCACAGATACGCAGTATTTT. Residues: CASSRTSGGISTDTQYF.

This clone was counted ten times or more. The genes are TRBV7-2 and TRBJ1-5, with D tentatively TRBD1 (5 bases). The V gene's germline CDR1 is SGHTA and CDR2 FQGNSA. The CDR3 has 15 amino acids. Trimming removed 1 base at V and 6 bases at J, with 13 bases between. The CDR3 loop reads CASSLGAGVGQPQHF. CDR3 DNA: TGTGCCAGCAGCTTAGGGGCGGGGGTTGGTCAGCCCCAGCATTTT.

The chain couples TRBV5-8 to TRBJ2-7, with D perhaps TRBD2 (5 bases). This CDR3 has 13 residues. V shed 1 base and J shed 3 bases, with 8 bases lying between them. CDR1 is SGHTS, CDR2 YDEGEE, per germline. The CDR3 sequence is CASSLFRDYEQYF. Written as DNA, the CDR3 is TGTGCCAGCAGCTTGTTCCGGGACTACGAGCAGTACTTC.

This rearrangement joins TRBV6-6 to TRBJ2-3; 7 positions match TRBD2. Trimming took 7 bases from V and 2 from J; bases not matched to a gene: 6. The CDR3 runs 14 residues. Germline V CDR1 and CDR2: MNHNY, SVGAGI (reference sequence). The CDR3 reads CASTHRGVTDTQYF. In nucleotides, the CDR3 is TGTGCCAGCACCCACCGGGGGGTCACAGATACGCAGTATTTT.

The J gene is TRBJ2-4, the V gene TRBV19; D is perhaps TRBD2 (6 bases). The CDR3 runs 13 residues. Trimming took off 10 bases at V and 7 bases at J, with 17 bases between the two ends. The germline CDR1 and CDR2 sequences are LNHDA and SQIVND (reference sequence). The CDR3, as DNA: TGTGCCACCGGGACTCTCTCTGCGAACATTCAGTACTTC. This codes for CATGTLSANIQYF.

The rearrangement joins TRBV11-3 to TRBJ2-5; 7 bases match TRBD1. The CDR3 has 14 amino acids. V dropped 5 bases and J dropped 7; count of bases not matched to a gene: 10. Germline V lookup: CDR1 SGHNT, CDR2 YENEEA. The CDR3 DNA reads TGTGCCAGCAGCCAAACTACAGGGGCCGGGACCCAGTACTTC. Its translation is CASSQTTGAGTQYF.

The chain couples TRBV6-2 or TRBV6-3 to TRBJ2-7; 9 nucleotides align to TRBD2. V gave up 4 bases and J gave up 3 bases; unmatched junction bases: 10. The CDR3 runs to 16 residues. CDR1 MNHEY and CDR2 SVGEGT come from the germline V gene. The chain's CDR3 is CASSSSIAGAFYEQYF. The CDR3 coding sequence is TGTGCCAGCAGTTCCTCCATAGCGGGGGCCTTCTACGAGCAGTACTTC.

V usage is TRBV6-2 or TRBV6-3 and J usage is TRBJ2-5; D may be TRBD2 (7 bases). Per the germline V gene, CDR1 is MNHEY and CDR2 is SVGEGT. V was trimmed by 2 bases and J by 1 base, leaving 17 bases between them. This CDR3 has 17 amino acids. This CDR3 reads CASSYIRGGTRQETQYF. CDR3 coding DNA: TGTGCCAGCAGTTACATCCGGGGAGGGACACGCCAAGAGACCCAGTACTTC.